The 5 T cell receptor beta chains listed next were all sequenced from one sample in a study of post-analysis software for immune sequencing data. General study results and limits: Among 4 or 5 TRBV segments more frequent in patients than controls were TRBV5-6, TRBV5-1 and TRBV20-1.

Libraries were made from TCR beta cDNA, and they carried unique molecular identifiers. TCRdb passed the PCR reads through MiXCR, listing each CDR3 protein once. The sample comprises hundreds of thousands of distinct CDR3 sequences, 59% of which are singletons, and about 11% rests with the top ten. Their specific antigens are unknown. Sequences were obtained from blood. The receptors derive from a girl aged 2 to 10 with multiple sclerosis.

Remarks on this clonotype: Given a much more abundant clone one base away, this may be a read error. This chain joins TRBV6-5 and TRBJ2-1; 9 bases align to TRBD1. CDR1 is MNHEY and CDR2 is SVGAGI in the germline V gene. With V trimmed by 4 bases and J by 10 bases, 11 bases remained unmatched. The CDR3 is 15 residues long. CDR3 region: CASSSWGQGSYEQFF. DNA of the CDR3: TGTGCCAGCAGTTCCTGGGGACAGGGCTCCTACGAGCAGTTCTTC.

This clonotype was recorded a few times. The J gene is TRBJ1-2, the V gene TRBV11-2; D is undetermined. V lost 4 bases, J lost 5 bases, and 5 bases lay in between. Germline V gives CDR1 SGHAT, CDR2 FQNNGV. The CDR3 sequence is 11 residues long. The CDR3 loop reads CASSSEYGYTF. CDR3 nucleotides: TGTGCCAGCAGCTCCGAATATGGCTACACCTTC.

This chain uses TRBV7-9 with TRBJ2-5; D may be TRBD1 or TRBD2 (6 bases each). V gave up 10 bases and J gave up 4 bases, with 16 bases separating them. The germline gives CDR1 SEHNR, CDR2 FQNEAQ (reference sequence). There are 13 residues in the CDR3. The CDR3 is CAIKEGGAETQYF. Here the CDR3 DNA reads TGTGCCATAAAAGAGGGGGGTGCAGAGACCCAGTACTTC.

This clonotype was seen a few times. The chain joins TRBV7-2 to TRBJ2-1; D might be TRBD2 (5 bases). Trimming shortened V by 5 bases and J by 5 bases, and 10 bases separated the two germline ends. CDR1 is SGHTA and CDR2 is FQGNSA in the germline V gene. CDR3 length: 13 amino acids. The chain's CDR3 is CASSIGLNNEQFF. As DNA, the CDR3 is TGTGCCAGCAGCATAGGACTTAACAATGAGCAGTTCTTC.

This clonotype was observed a handful of times. The chain joins TRBV11-2 to TRBJ2-1, with 10 bases aligning to TRBD2. Losses at the gene ends were 3 bases for V and 4 bases for J; bases not matched to a gene: 3. CDR1 is SGHAT, CDR2 FQNNGV, per germline. This CDR3 is built from 15 residues. CDR3 sequence reads: CASSFGTSEYNEQFF. The CDR3 DNA follows: TGTGCCAGCAGCTTTGGGACTAGCGAGTACAATGAGCAGTTCTTC.